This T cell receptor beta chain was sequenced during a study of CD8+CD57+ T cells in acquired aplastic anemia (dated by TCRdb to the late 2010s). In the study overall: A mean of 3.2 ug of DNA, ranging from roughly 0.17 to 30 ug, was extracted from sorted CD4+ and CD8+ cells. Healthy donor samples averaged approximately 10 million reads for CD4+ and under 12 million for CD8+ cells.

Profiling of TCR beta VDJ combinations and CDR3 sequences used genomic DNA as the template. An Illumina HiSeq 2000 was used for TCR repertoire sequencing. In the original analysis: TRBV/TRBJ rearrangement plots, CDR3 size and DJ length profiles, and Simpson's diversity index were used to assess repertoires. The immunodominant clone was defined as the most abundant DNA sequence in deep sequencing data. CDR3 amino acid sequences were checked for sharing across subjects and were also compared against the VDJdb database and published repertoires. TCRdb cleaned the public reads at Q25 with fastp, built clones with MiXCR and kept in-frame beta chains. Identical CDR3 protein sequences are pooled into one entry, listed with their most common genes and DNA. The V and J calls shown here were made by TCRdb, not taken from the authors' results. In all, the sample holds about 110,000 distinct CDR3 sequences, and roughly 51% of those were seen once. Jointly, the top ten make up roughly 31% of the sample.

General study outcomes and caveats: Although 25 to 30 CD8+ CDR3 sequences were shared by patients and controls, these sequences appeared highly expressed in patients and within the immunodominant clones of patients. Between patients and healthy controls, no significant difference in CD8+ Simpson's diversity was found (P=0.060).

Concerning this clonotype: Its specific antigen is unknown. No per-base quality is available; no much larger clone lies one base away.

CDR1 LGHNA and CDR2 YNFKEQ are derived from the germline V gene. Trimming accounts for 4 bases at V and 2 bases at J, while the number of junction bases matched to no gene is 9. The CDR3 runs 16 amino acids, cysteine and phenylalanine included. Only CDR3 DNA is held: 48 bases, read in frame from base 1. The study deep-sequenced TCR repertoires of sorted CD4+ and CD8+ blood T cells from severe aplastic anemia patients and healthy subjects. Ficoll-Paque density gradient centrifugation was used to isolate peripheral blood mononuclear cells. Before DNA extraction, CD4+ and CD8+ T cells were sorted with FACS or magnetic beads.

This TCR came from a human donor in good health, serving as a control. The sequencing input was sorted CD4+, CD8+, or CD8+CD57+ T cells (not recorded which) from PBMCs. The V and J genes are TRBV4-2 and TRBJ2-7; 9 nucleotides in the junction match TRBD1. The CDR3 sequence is CASSPRGQGQAYEQYF. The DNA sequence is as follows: TGTGCCAGCAGCCCGCGGGGACAGGGTCAGGCCTACGAGCAGTACTTC.